This T cell receptor (beta chain) appears in the sequencing data of a study of T cells after yellow fever vaccination. TCRdb reanalysed the 5' RACE reads using MiXCR and keeps one entry per CDR3 protein. The table includes approximately 330,000 distinct CDR3 sequences, roughly 4.3% detected once. The J segment lost 4 bases and the V segment lost 7 bases, leaving 14 bases of the junction unmatched. In germline, CDR1 is SGHRS, CDR2 YFSETQ. This CDR3 spans 17 amino acids. This chain uses TRBV5-1 with TRBJ2-2; 9 bases fit TRBD1. This clonotype was sampled from a man between 18 and 35 years old who received the YFV17D yellow fever vaccine. Sequences were derived from PBMCs, sampled 5 days after the yellow fever booster vaccination. The CDR3 loop is CASYRTSGTGSTGELFF. CDR3 DNA: TGCGCCAGCTATCGAACATCCGGGACAGGGAGCACCGGGGAGCTGTTTTTT.